A single sample is the source of the 17 T cell receptor beta chains below, sequenced in a study of blood T cell repertoires in COVID-19. The repertoire was sequenced with immunoSEQ multiplex PCR; TCRdb's copy has only in-frame clones and lacks some. Counted here are around 240,000 clones, 80% to 90% occurring once; the ten biggest clones make up about 0.91%. Sequenced sample: peripheral blood. The receptors shown here come from a man between 35 and 55 years old with acute or convalescent COVID-19.

In this sample, this clone turned up a few times. The chain carries TRBV7-6 and TRBJ1-2, with D maybe TRBD1 (5 bases). The CDR3 runs 15 residues. Germline V gene lookup returns CDR1 SGHVS and CDR2 FNYEAQ. Between the trimmed V and J ends, which lost 3 bases and 3 bases, there was a span of 14 bases. DNA for the CDR3: TGTGCCAGCAGCTTGGGGACGGAGGGTCACTATGGCTACACCTTC. It codes for CASSLGTEGHYGYTF.

This chain joins TRBV5-1 and TRBJ1-1; 11 positions agree with TRBD1. V lost 5 bases, J lost 1 base, and 4 bases stayed unmatched. Germline-derived CDR1 and CDR2 are SGHRS and YFSETQ. There are 15 residues in the CDR3. The DNA for the CDR3 is TGCGCCAGCAGAACGGGACAGGGGGAGAACACTGAAGCTTTCTTT. The encoded protein is CASRTGQGENTEAFF.

The chain combines TRBV7-2 with TRBJ2-3, with 10 nucleotides matching TRBD2. Per the germline V gene, CDR1 is SGHTA and CDR2 is FQGNSA. V trimming: 5 bases; J trimming: 5 bases; junction bases outside the gene matches: 10. CDR3 size: 16 residues. CDR3 amino acids: CASSTKRGGNGDTQYF. The CDR3 nucleotides read TGTGCCAGCAGCACCAAGCGGGGGGGGAACGGAGATACGCAGTATTTT.

The genes are TRBV11-2 and TRBJ2-3; D might be TRBD2 (6 bases). Germline V gives CDR1 SGHAT, CDR2 FQNNGV. This CDR3 spans 13 amino acids. With 5 bases removed from V and 7 bases from J, the gap between germline ends came to 13 bases. CDR3 nucleotide sequence: TGTGCCAGCAGCCCGGGACTTGCTAATACGCAGTATTTT. Residues: CASSPGLANTQYF.

About this clone: The sample carries other DNA sequences with the same CDR3. The chain recombines TRBV28 with TRBJ1-1; unclear D gene. There are 12 residues in the CDR3. Germline values: CDR1 MDHEN, CDR2 SYDVKM. With 5 bases removed from V and 0 bases from J, the gap between germline ends came to 4 bases. The DNA for the CDR3 is TGTGCCAGCAGTCTCCTGAACACTGAAGCTTTCTTT. This codes for CASSLLNTEAFF.

This clone has only one observation. The chain recombines TRBV9 with TRBJ2-7, with 8 positions matching TRBD1. Germline values: CDR1 SGDLS, CDR2 YYNGEE. This CDR3 has 13 amino acids. V lost 3 bases to trimming and J lost 5 bases; unmatched junction nucleotides: 4. CDR3 coding DNA: TGTGCCAGCAGCGCGGACAGGGCCCACGAGCAGTACTTC. The encoded protein is CASSADRAHEQYF.

This chain connects TRBV28 to TRBJ1-1, with D unresolved. The CDR3 loop spans 13 amino acids. Looked up from germline, CDR1 is MDHEN and CDR2 is SYDVKM. V lost 3 bases and J lost 0, with 5 bases in between. CDR3 bases: TGTGCCAGCAGTTTCTCGGTGAACACTGAAGCTTTCTTT. Residues: CASSFSVNTEAFF.

V usage is TRBV5-6 and J usage is TRBJ1-6; 8 nucleotides line up with TRBD1. J was trimmed by 0 bases and V by 3 bases; bases with no gene match: 8. Germline V gene data show CDR1 as SGHDT and CDR2 as YYEEEE. CDR3 length: 18 residues. CDR3 protein: CASSWGGQASSYNSPLHF. The CDR3 bases are TGTGCCAGCAGCTGGGGGGGACAGGCAAGCTCCTATAATTCACCCCTCCACTTT.

The chain uses TRBV19 and TRBJ1-3; D uncertain. Germline V gene sequence: CDR1 LNHDA, CDR2 SQIVND (reference sequence). With 5 bases removed from V and 0 bases from J, the gap between germline ends came to 8 bases. The CDR3 runs to 14 residues. CDR3 region: CASSRKLSGNTIYF. The CDR3 nucleotides read TGTGCCAGTAGTCGAAAGCTCTCTGGAAACACCATATATTTT.

V and J are TRBV5-6 and TRBJ1-3; TRBD1 is a possible D gene (5 bases). CDR1 is SGHDT, CDR2 YYEEEE, per germline. The CDR3 loop spans 15 amino acids. Between the trimmed V and J ends, which lost 1 base and 8 bases, there was a span of 16 bases. CDR3 nucleotides: TGTGCCAGCAGCTTGAGTTCCAGGGATGAAGACACCATATATTTT. It encodes CASSLSSRDEDTIYF.

CDR3 residues: CASSGTGTRGEQYF. CDR3 DNA: TGTGCCAGCAGTGGGACAGGGACGAGAGGAGAGCAGTACTTC. The gene calls are TRBV6-6 and TRBJ2-7, with 9 positions matching TRBD1. Losses at the gene ends were 5 bases for V and 7 bases for J; bases not matched to a gene: 9. Germline assignment: CDR1 MNHNY and CDR2 SVGAGI (reference sequence). The CDR3 covers 14 residues.

J is TRBJ1-1 and V is TRBV7-2; no clear D. The CDR3 loop spans 14 amino acids. Germline values: CDR1 SGHTA, CDR2 FQGNSA. Trimming left V 1 base short and J 0 bases short, with 6 bases between. In DNA, the CDR3 is TGTGCCAGCAGCTTAGTAGTCATGAACACTGAAGCTTTCTTT. Its translation: CASSLVVMNTEAFF.

V and J are TRBV7-2 and TRBJ2-5; maybe TRBD2 (6 bases). This CDR3 region has 15 residues. Trimming pared 5 bases from V and 3 bases from J, leaving 16 bases between. Per the germline V gene, CDR1 is SGHTA and CDR2 is FQGNSA. CDR3 nucleotides: TGTGCCAGCAGCCCCGACGGGACTGGTGAAGAGACCCAGTACTTC. Translation: CASSPDGTGEETQYF. The whole variable domain, filled in from reference TRBV7-2 and TRBJ2-5, reads GAGVSQSPSNKVTEKGKDVELRCDPISGHTALYWYRQSLGQGLEFLIYFQGNSAPDKSGLPSDRFSAERTGGSVSTLTIQRTQQEDSAVYLCASSPDGTGEETQYFGPGTRLLVL.

The J gene is TRBJ2-3, the V gene TRBV12-3 or TRBV12-4; a possible D gene is TRBD2 (6 bases). The CDR3 is 13 residues long. V was clipped by 7 bases and J by 3 bases, with 11 bases between them. DNA for the CDR3: TGTGCCAGCACCGCGGGGTTTACAGATACGCAGTATTTT. As protein: CASTAGFTDTQYF.

In this sample, this clone turned up a few times. At the DNA level, this CDR3 is encoded by other sequences in the same sample as well. The chain combines TRBV3-1 (or the pseudogene TRBV3-2) with TRBJ2-2; D not certain. Trimming pared 1 base from V and 6 bases from J, leaving 6 bases between. CDR1 and CDR2 from the germline V gene are LGHDT and YNNKEL (reference sequence). The CDR3 spans 13 residues. This chain's CDR3 is CASSQGAPGELFF. CDR3 sequence (DNA): TGTGCCAGCAGCCAAGGGGCCCCCGGGGAGCTGTTTTTT.

The chain recombines TRBV7-2 with TRBJ2-5, with a weak D call TRBD1 (6 bases). V lost 2 bases and J 1 base, leaving 8 bases between the germline ends. Germline lookup yields CDR1 SGHTA and CDR2 FQGNSA. The CDR3 runs 14 residues. The CDR3 sequence: CASSLQGLQETQYF. The CDR3 DNA sequence: TGTGCCAGCAGCTTACAGGGGCTCCAAGAGACCCAGTACTTC.

The gene calls are TRBV19 and TRBJ1-3, with D tentatively TRBD1 (6 bases). CDR1 is LNHDA and CDR2 is SQIVND in the germline V gene (reference sequence). Trimming took off 10 bases at V and 4 bases at J, with 11 bases between the two ends. This CDR3 comprises 12 residues. The CDR3 nucleotides are TGTGCCACCAGGACAGTGGGAAACACCATATATTTT. Protein: CATRTVGNTIYF. The full variable domain, rest sourced from reference TRBV19 and TRBJ1-3, is DGGITQSPKYLFRKEGQNVTLSCEQNLNHDAMYWYRQDPGQGLRLIYYSQIVNDFQKGDIAEGYSVSREKKESFPLTVTSAQKNPTAFYLCATRTVGNTIYFGEGSWLTVV.